This TCR beta chain was profiled in a study of CD8+CD57+ T cells in acquired aplastic anemia. Across the whole study: Sorted CD4+ and CD8+ cells yielded around 3 ug of DNA on average. Broader study findings: Significant differences in CD8+ Simpson's diversity were not observed between patients and controls. Patients and controls had in common approximately 29 CD8+ CDR3 sequences.

This clonotype was detected only a few times. Its antigen is still unknown. The CDR3 sequence is 16 residues long. CDR1 and CDR2 from the germline V gene are SGHVS and FNYEAQ. The V and J ends lost 4 bases and 3 bases respectively, with 19 bases between them. Before being chosen for sequencing, patients had shown CD8+CD57+ cell expansion by flow cytometry. CDR3 and TCR beta VDJ profiling relied on a genomic DNA template. TCRdb analysed the reads with MiXCR anew, one entry per CDR3 protein. Here the sample spans more than 150,000 distinct CDR3 sequences, about 44% being singletons. Material: sorted CD4+, CD8+, or CD8+CD57+ T cells (not recorded which) from PBMCs. The sequence was obtained from a human donor with aplastic anemia. This chain joins TRBV7-6 and TRBJ2-7; D may correspond to TRBD1 or TRBD2 (7 bases each). CDR3 sequence (DNA): TGTGCCAGCAGCTCTCGAGGCCAGGGGGGGAACTACGAGCAGTACTTC. This gives the protein CASSSRGQGGNYEQYF.